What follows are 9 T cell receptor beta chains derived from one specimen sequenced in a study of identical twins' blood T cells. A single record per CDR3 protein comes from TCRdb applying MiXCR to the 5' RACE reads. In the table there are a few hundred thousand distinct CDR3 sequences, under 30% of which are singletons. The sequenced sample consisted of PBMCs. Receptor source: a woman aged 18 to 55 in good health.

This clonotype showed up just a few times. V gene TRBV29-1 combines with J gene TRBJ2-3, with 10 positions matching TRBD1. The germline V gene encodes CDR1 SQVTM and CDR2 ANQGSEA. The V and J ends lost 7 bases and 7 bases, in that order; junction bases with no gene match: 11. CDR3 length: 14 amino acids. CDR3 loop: CSGNPGTGANTQYF. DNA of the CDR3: TGCAGCGGAAATCCCGGGACAGGGGCGAATACGCAGTATTTT.

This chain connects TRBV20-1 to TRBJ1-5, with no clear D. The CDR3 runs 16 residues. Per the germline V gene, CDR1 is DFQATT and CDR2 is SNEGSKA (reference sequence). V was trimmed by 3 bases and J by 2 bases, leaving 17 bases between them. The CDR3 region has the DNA TGCAGTGCTAGTAGGCAGGAGGCCGGGGGCAATCAGCCCCAGCATTTT. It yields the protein CSASRQEAGGNQPQHF.

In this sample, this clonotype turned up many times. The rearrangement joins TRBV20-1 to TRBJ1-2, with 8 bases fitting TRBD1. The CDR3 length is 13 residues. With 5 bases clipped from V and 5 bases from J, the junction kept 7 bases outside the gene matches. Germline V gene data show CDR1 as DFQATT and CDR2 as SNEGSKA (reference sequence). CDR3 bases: TGCAGTGCTGGACAGGGCTTGGGGTATGGCTACACCTTC. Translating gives CSAGQGLGYGYTF.

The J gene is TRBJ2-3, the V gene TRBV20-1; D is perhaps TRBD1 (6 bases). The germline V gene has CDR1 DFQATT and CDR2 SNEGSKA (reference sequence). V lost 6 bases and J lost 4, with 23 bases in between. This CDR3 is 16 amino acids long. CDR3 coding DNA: TGCAGTGCCCACACTTGGCTAGCAGGGGTCGCAGATACGCAGTATTTT. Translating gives CSAHTWLAGVADTQYF.

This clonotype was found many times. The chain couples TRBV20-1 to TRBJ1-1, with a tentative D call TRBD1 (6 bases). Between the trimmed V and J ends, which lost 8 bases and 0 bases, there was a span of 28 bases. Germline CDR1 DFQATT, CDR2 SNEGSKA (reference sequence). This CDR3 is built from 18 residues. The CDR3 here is CSILKPKNLGGLNTEAFF. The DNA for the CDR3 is TGCAGTATTTTAAAGCCGAAAAATTTAGGGGGGTTGAACACTGAAGCTTTCTTT.

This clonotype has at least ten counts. CDR3 nucleotide sequence: TGCAGTGGTGTCGGGGGGGTCAGCACTGAAGCTTTCTTT. This gives the protein CSGVGGVSTEAFF. The chain carries TRBV20-1 and TRBJ1-1, with D perhaps TRBD1 (5 bases). Germline loops: CDR1 DFQATT, CDR2 SNEGSKA (reference sequence). The V gene lost 7 bases and the J gene lost 4 bases, with 16 bases spanning the gap. The CDR3 extends over 13 amino acids.

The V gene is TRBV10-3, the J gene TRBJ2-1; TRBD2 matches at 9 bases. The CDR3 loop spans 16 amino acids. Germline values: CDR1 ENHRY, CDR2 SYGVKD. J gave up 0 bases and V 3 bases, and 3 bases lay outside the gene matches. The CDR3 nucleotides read TGTGCCATCAGTGATAAGACTAGCGGCTCCTACAATGAGCAGTTCTTC. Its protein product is CAISDKTSGSYNEQFF.

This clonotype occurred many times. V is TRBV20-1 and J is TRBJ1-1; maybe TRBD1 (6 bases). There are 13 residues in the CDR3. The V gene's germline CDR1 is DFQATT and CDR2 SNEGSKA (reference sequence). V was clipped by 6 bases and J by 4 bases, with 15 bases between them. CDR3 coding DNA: TGCAGTGCCAGAATTAGGGGGTCCACTGAAGCTTTCTTT. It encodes CSARIRGSTEAFF.

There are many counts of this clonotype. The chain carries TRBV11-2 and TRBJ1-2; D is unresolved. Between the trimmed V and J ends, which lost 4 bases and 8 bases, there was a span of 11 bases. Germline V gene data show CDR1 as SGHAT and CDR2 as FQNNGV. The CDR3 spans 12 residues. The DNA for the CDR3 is TGTGCCAGCAGCTATCATGACGGCGGCTACACCTTC. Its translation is CASSYHDGGYTF. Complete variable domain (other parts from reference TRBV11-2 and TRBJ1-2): EAGVAQSPRYKIIEKRQSVAFWCNPISGHATLYWYQQILGQGPKLLIQFQNNGVVDDSQLPKDRFSAERLKGVDSTLKIQPAKLEDSAVYLCASSYHDGGYTFGSGTRLTVV.